One sample yielded the 23 T cell receptor beta chains listed below, sequenced in a study of T cell repertoires in cytomegalovirus infection. The antigens of these receptors remain unknown. TCRdb reprocessed the reads with MiXCR, giving one entry per CDR3 protein. Here the sample spans 110,000 to 150,000 distinct CDR3 sequences, 25% to 35% being singletons. The material sequenced was CD8+ T cells from cultured PBMCs, taken from culture after CMV antigen stimulation. The receptors derive from a human donor in good health (CMV status not recorded). Some clones in this sample may be carry-over from other donors' samples.

This clonotype was seen ten or more times. The genes are TRBV6-5 and TRBJ2-2; D unclear. This CDR3 is built from 13 residues. Germline values: CDR1 MNHEY, CDR2 SVGAGI. V gave up 0 bases and J gave up 7 bases, with 6 bases separating them. CDR3 sequence (DNA): TGTGCCAGCAGTTACTCGGTGGTCGGGGAGCTGTTTTTT. This translates into CASSYSVVGELFF.

This sequence joins TRBV7-6 and TRBJ2-7; perhaps TRBD2 as D (5 bases). Trimming took off 1 base at V and 4 bases at J, with 8 bases between the two ends. The germline CDR1 and CDR2 sequences are SGHVS and FNYEAQ. The CDR3 loop spans 13 amino acids. The CDR3 bases are TGTGCCAGCAGCTTAGGAGGGATGTACGAGCAGTACTTC. This codes for CASSLGGMYEQYF.

V usage is TRBV28 and J usage is TRBJ2-1; a weak D match, TRBD2 (6 bases). Trimming pared 3 bases from V and 7 bases from J, leaving 10 bases between. The CDR3 totals 13 residues. Looked up from germline, CDR1 is MDHEN and CDR2 is SYDVKM. The CDR3 region has the DNA TGTGCCAGCAGTTTGACTAGTAATAATGAGCAGTTCTTC. The encoded protein is CASSLTSNNEQFF.

This clonotype was counted between two and nine times. This chain joins TRBV12-3 or TRBV12-4 and TRBJ2-5; the match to TRBD1 covers 7 bases. The CDR3 loop spans 15 amino acids. With 4 bases clipped from V and 1 base from J, the junction kept 6 bases outside the gene matches. The CDR3 nucleotides read TGTGCCAGCAGTTCGACCGGGACAGCCCAAGAGACCCAGTACTTC. It is translated as CASSSTGTAQETQYF.

The chain recombines TRBV27 with TRBJ2-7; 8 positions agree with TRBD2. CDR1 is MNHEY and CDR2 is SMNVEV in the germline V gene (reference sequence). The CDR3 sequence is 16 residues long. The ends lost 4 bases at V and 1 base at J; junction bases unmatched: 9. CDR3 bases: TGTGCCAGCAGTTCCCGATTTGCGGGGGGTTCCTACGAGCAGTACTTC. Translating gives CASSSRFAGGSYEQYF.

The chain employs TRBV15 and TRBJ1-6; D remains unclear. The CDR3 contains 15 residues. V shed 3 bases and J shed 7 bases, with 13 bases lying between them. Germline values: CDR1 LNHNV, CDR2 YYDKDF (reference sequence). The CDR3 sequence is CATSREAGSNSPLHF. In nucleotides, the CDR3 is TGTGCCACCAGCAGGGAAGCAGGTTCAAATTCACCCCTCCACTTT.

This clonotype has only one observation. The V and J genes are TRBV7-3 and TRBJ1-2; 8 positions match TRBD1. Germline trimming cut 3 bases from V and 10 bases from J; bases unmatched to any gene: 4. The CDR3 consists of 12 residues. CDR1 and CDR2 (germline): SGHTA, FQGTGA. The chain's CDR3 is CASSFGQGDYTF. CDR3 coding DNA: TGTGCCAGCAGCTTCGGACAGGGTGACTACACCTTC.

The chain joins TRBV6-1 to TRBJ2-7; TRBD2 matches at 10 bases. Trimming took 4 bases from V and 2 from J; bases not matched to a gene: 14. This CDR3 region has 18 residues. CDR1 is MNHNS and CDR2 is SASEGT in the germline V gene. The CDR3 region is CASSADLKLAGNPYEQYF. DNA of the CDR3: TGTGCCAGCAGTGCAGACCTAAAACTAGCGGGGAATCCCTACGAGCAGTACTTC.

In this sample, this clonotype turned up a few times. The rearrangement links TRBV7-9 to TRBJ1-1; no clear D gene. The CDR3 covers 12 residues. The germline gives CDR1 SEHNR, CDR2 FQNEAQ (reference sequence). V was clipped by 5 bases and J by 1 base, with 5 bases between them. CDR3 DNA: TGTGCCAGCAGCGCAGGGAACACTGAAGCTTTCTTT. Amino acids: CASSAGNTEAFF.

This clonotype was picked up many times. The gene calls are TRBV7-9 and TRBJ1-1; possible D gene TRBD1, 5 bases. CDR1 SEHNR and CDR2 FQNEAQ come from the germline V gene (reference sequence). The CDR3 length is 14 residues. Trimming took 6 bases from V and 0 from J, leaving 11 bases between them. The CDR3 loop is CASRSRELNTEAFF. CDR3 sequence (DNA): TGTGCCAGCAGATCCAGGGAACTGAACACTGAAGCTTTCTTT.

The V and J genes are TRBV11-2 and TRBJ2-5, with TRBD2 as a possible D gene (6 bases). Trimming shortened V by 3 bases and J by 2 bases, and 19 bases separated the two germline ends. Germline V lookup: CDR1 SGHAT, CDR2 FQNNGV. The CDR3 consists of 17 residues. CDR3 residues: CASSFPNVNAGQETQYF. In DNA, the CDR3 is TGTGCCAGCAGCTTCCCAAACGTAAATGCGGGGCAAGAGACCCAGTACTTC.

The J gene is TRBJ1-2, the V gene TRBV12-3 or TRBV12-4; 12 nucleotides align to TRBD1. The CDR3 is 15 residues long. V gave up 4 bases and J gave up 4 bases; unmatched junction bases: 4. The CDR3 sequence is CASSSGQGAAYGYTF. The CDR3 DNA reads TGTGCCAGCAGTTCGGGACAGGGGGCAGCCTATGGCTACACCTTC.

This clonotype was seen a handful of times. This chain uses TRBV27 with TRBJ1-2, with D possibly matching TRBD1 (6 bases). V lost 0 bases and J lost 3, with 14 bases in between. The CDR3 has 16 amino acids. Germline CDR1 MNHEY, CDR2 SMNVEV (reference sequence). CDR3 sequence (DNA): TGTGCCAGCAGTTTATCGTGGGGGGCGAAGGACTATGGCTACACCTTC. Its translation: CASSLSWGAKDYGYTF.

Only a few counts were recorded for this clonotype. V is TRBV6-5 and J is TRBJ2-7, with D perhaps matching TRBD1 (6 bases). CDR3 size: 17 residues. The V end lost 5 bases, the J end lost 5 bases, and 25 bases lay between the germline ends. The germline V gene encodes CDR1 MNHEY and CDR2 SVGAGI. The CDR3 sequence: CASSGTGVGAQRNEQYF. The CDR3 coding sequence is TGTGCCAGCAGTGGAACCGGGGTGGGGGCCCAGAGGAACGAGCAGTACTTC.

CDR3 in DNA: TGTGCCAGCAGTTATCCCGGACGGCCCCCTTGGAATGAGCAGTTCTTC. Protein sequence: CASSYPGRPPWNEQFF. V and J are TRBV6-5 and TRBJ2-1; no definite D call. The CDR3 has 16 amino acids. CDR1 MNHEY and CDR2 SVGAGI come from the germline V gene. V lost 3 bases and J 7 bases, leaving 19 bases between the germline ends.

This clonotype was counted only a few times. V is TRBV7-9 and J is TRBJ2-5; D gene unclear. CDR3 length: 14 residues. V was shortened by 1 base and J by 4 bases, with 10 bases between the two germline ends. CDR1 and CDR2 (germline): SEHNR, FQNEAQ (reference sequence). CDR3 nucleotides: TGTGCCAGCAGCTTAGTTCCTTTAGGAGAGACCCAGTACTTC. This gives the protein CASSLVPLGETQYF.

This clonotype has only a few counts. This chain connects TRBV6-2 or TRBV6-3 to TRBJ2-4; 9 nucleotides match TRBD1. J lost 0 bases, V lost 7 bases, and 7 bases had no gene match. This CDR3 has 16 residues. Germline V gene data show CDR1 as MNHEY and CDR2 as SVGEGT. This CDR3 reads CASTLGQGLAKNIQYF. The CDR3 bases are TGTGCCAGCACCCTGGGACAGGGTTTAGCCAAAAACATTCAGTACTTC.

On this clonotype itself: Being one base from a much bigger clone, this may be a read error. V and J are TRBV7-8 and TRBJ2-7; the match to TRBD2 covers 7 bases. This CDR3 has 15 amino acids. Germline-derived CDR1 and CDR2 are SGHVS and FQNEAQ. The CDR3: CAGSPNDGGRNEQYF. CDR3 DNA: TGTGCCGGCAGCCCGAACGACGGGGGGAGAAACGAGCAGTACTTC. Combining the CDR3 with reference TRBV7-8 and TRBJ2-7 gives the whole variable domain GAGVSQSPRYKVAKRGQDVALRCDPISGHVSLFWYQQALGQGPEFLTYFQNEAQLDKSGLPSDRFFAERPEGSVSTLKIQRTQQEDSAVYLCAGSPNDGGRNEQYFGPGTRLTVT.

The chain uses TRBV11-1 and TRBJ2-3; D uncertain. This CDR3 comprises 16 residues. The V and J ends lost 3 bases and 1 base respectively, with 14 bases between them. Looked up from germline, CDR1 is SGHAT and CDR2 is FQDESV (reference sequence). CDR3 DNA sequence: TGTGCCAGCAGCTTTACCGGGCTCGGAGGCACAGATACGCAGTATTTT. It encodes CASSFTGLGGTDTQYF.

The rearrangement uses TRBV27 and TRBJ2-1; D ambiguous. V dropped 2 bases and J dropped 5 bases, with 10 bases sitting between them. Germline V lookup: CDR1 MNHEY, CDR2 SMNVEV (reference sequence). The CDR3 totals 14 residues. CDR3 amino acids: CASSLKLSDNEQFF. The CDR3 DNA reads TGTGCCAGCAGTTTAAAGTTGTCCGACAATGAGCAGTTCTTC.

This clonotype has at least ten counts. The V call is TRBV15, the J call TRBJ1-1; TRBD1 is a possible D gene (6 bases). Germline CDR1 reads LNHNV; CDR2 reads YYDKDF (reference sequence). V shed 3 bases and J shed 1 base, with 15 bases lying between them. The CDR3 has 16 amino acids. For the CDR3, the DNA is TGTGCCACCAGCAGCCCCTTGACGACAGGGAACACTGAAGCTTTCTTT. Amino acids: CATSSPLTTGNTEAFF. Variable domain in full (rest from reference TRBV15 and TRBJ1-1): DAMVIQNPRYQVTQFGKPVTLSCSQTLNHNVMYWYQQKSSQAPKLLFHYYDKDFNNEADTPDNFQSRRPNTSFCFLDIRSPGLGDTAMYLCATSSPLTTGNTEAFFGQGTRLTVV.

The CDR3 sequence: CASSSHPSNQPQHF. In DNA form, the CDR3 reads TGTGCCAGCAGCTCCCACCCTAGCAATCAGCCCCAGCATTTT. J is TRBJ1-5 and V is TRBV7-8; D not certain. This CDR3 has 14 amino acids. V shed 4 bases and J shed 0 bases, with 7 bases lying between them. Per the germline V gene, CDR1 is SGHVS and CDR2 is FQNEAQ.

This clonotype was counted ten times or more. This chain connects TRBV4-1 to TRBJ2-1; D is unresolved. CDR1 and CDR2 (germline): MGHRA, YSYEKL. The CDR3 is 14 residues long. V was pared by 0 bases and J by 5 bases, with 8 bases between. The DNA of the CDR3 is TGCGCCAGCAGCCAAGATTGGAATAACAATGAGCAGTTCTTC. Protein sequence: CASSQDWNNNEQFF.